This TCR beta chain was captured in a study of CD8 T cells in seronegative destructive rheumatoid arthritis (dated by TCRdb to 2020 to 2022). Turning to the overall study: At the time of sampling, seven of the eight CND-RA patients were on biological drugs. The study compared peripheral CD8+ TCRbeta repertoires from patients with CCP-negative destructive rheumatoid arthritis (CND-RA) against repertoires from newly diagnosed seropositive RA, seronegative RA and healthy controls. The seropositive RA, seronegative RA and healthy control comparison cohorts were taken from a previously published TCRbeta dataset and were not newly sequenced.

The CND-RA patients tested negative on the clinical CCP2 antibody test, and joint destruction in these patients kept progressing despite active therapy. Every CND-RA patient showed typical joint destruction in the wrists and ankles and had failed conventional anti-rheumatic therapy. Instead of being sampled at diagnosis, CND-RA patients were sampled after long disease histories, which in several cases spanned decades. About 50 millilitres of EDTA-anticoagulated peripheral blood were collected from each patient. Peripheral blood mononuclear cells were isolated by Ficoll-Paque PLUS density gradient separation. CD8+ cells were isolated from fresh or cryopreserved PBMCs by AutoMACS magnetic bead positive selection, with purity checked by flow cytometry. Nucleospin Tissue or Tissue XS kits were used for genomic DNA extraction, and quantification was performed on a Qubit 2.0 fluorometer. Genomic DNA from CD8+ cells was used for TCRbeta sequencing according to the manufacturer's instructions. The immunoSEQ assay was used for TCRbeta sequencing, which was carried out at a genomics technology centre in Finland. As for the authors' bioinformatics: Clonotype tables from the immunoSEQ preprocessing pipeline were converted to VDJtools format, and non-productive clonotypes were removed. Samples with fewer than 10,000 reads were excluded, the remaining samples were subsampled to 10,000 reads, and most of the eight CND-RA samples met this threshold. Shannon-Wiener, Simpson and clonality indices were calculated with the VDJtools CalcDiversityStats function on data subsampled to 10,000 reads. To infer antigen specificity, non-singleton TCRbeta clonotypes were hard-matched against VDJdb, with no mismatches permitted. CDR3 sequences differing by one amino acid (Hamming distance 1) were grouped into clusters with potentially shared antigen targets. Group enrichment of public clonotypes was tested with one-sided Fisher's exact tests after groups were resampled to six samples, with the procedure repeated ten times. Sourced from immuneACCESS, this table was stored by TCRdb with only in-frame sequences that have V and J called. A share of the clones is absent; for the studies checked, an unresolved V gene accounts for under half, and the remainder has no known explanation. V and J calls and clone size are given by that table; D and trimming were obtained from the DNA. This sample holds 10,000 to 15,000 clones; less than 90% were observed only once. The ten largest make up roughly a quarter of the sample.

By how much of the sample it makes up, this clone is medium-sized (0.01 to 0.1%). Its antigen is still unknown. No base quality information exists; no much larger clone differs at one position. Here is what the overall study found, with its caveats: The study acknowledged the small size of the CND-RA cohort as a limitation. CND-RA patients appeared to carry a distinct set of enriched public clonotypes, which the authors read as support for a separate disease subset. Across the 117,399 clonotypes tested, no public clonotype enrichment was retained after Benjamini-Hochberg correction. Once age was adjusted for, the CD8+ TCRbeta repertoires of CND-RA patients appeared less diverse and more clonal than the repertoires of other RA subtypes. Because no diagnostic samples were available, the TCR repertoire differences may partly reflect poor disease control over the years rather than being present at onset. More CMV-reactive and fewer influenza A-reactive CD8+ TCRbeta sequences were observed in CND-RA repertoires than in controls and other RA subtypes.

Sequences MGHRA (CDR1) and YSYEKL (CDR2) are obtained from the germline V gene. The CDR3 measures 13 amino acids from cysteine to phenylalanine. Solely the CDR3 DNA is kept, with 39 bases framed from the first base. The germline ends are 12 bases apart after V is trimmed by 3 bases and J by 7 bases. This TCR came from a woman between 30 and 50 years old with seronegative destructive rheumatoid arthritis. The sample taken for sequencing was CD8+ T cells from blood. The chain is encoded by TRBV4-1 joined to TRBJ1-2; possibly the D gene is TRBD1, per 6 matching bases. Read as DNA, the sequence is TGCGCCAGCAGCCAGCCCTTGGGGGCTGGCTACACCTTC. Translated, this is CASSQPLGAGYTF.